A selection of T cell receptor beta chains follows, all from one sample in a study of blood T cell repertoires in COVID-19. Clones were read by immunoSEQ multiplex PCR, and TCRdb kept only the in-frame ones, dropping some. Of some 150,000 clones detected, less than 90% appear once; the ten largest clones hold around 35%. Sequencing was done on a sample of peripheral blood. These receptors originate from a human donor in a cohort sampled during active COVID-19. Both conserved end residues are part of each CDR3. The D gene is left open where the match is weak. The listing skips clone size in some rows; elsewhere it reads once, few, many or a size class.

CASSRDRGQETQYF | TGCGCCAGCAGCCGAGACAGGGGTCAAGAGACCCAGTACTTC | TRBJ2-5 | - | TRBD1 | TRBV5-1
CASSPRSPSETDTQYF | TGTGCCAGCAGCCCCCGTTCTCCGAGTGAGACAGATACGCAGTATTTT | TRBJ2-3 | - | - | TRBV5-6
CASSPGGGSYEQYF | TGTGCCAGCAGCCCCGGGGGGGGCTCCTACGAGCAGTACTTC | TRBJ2-7 | - | TRBD2 | TRBV7-7
CASTFGSHFEGEAFF | TGTGCCAGCACCTTTGGTAGCCATTTCGAGGGTGAAGCTTTCTTT | TRBJ1-1 | - | - | TRBV13
CASSLNSGDTQYF | TGTGCCAGCAGCTTAAACTCGGGAGATACGCAGTATTTT | TRBJ2-3 | - | - | TRBV11-3
CASSLSGSGGRGTQYF | TGTGCCAGCAGCTTATCTGGGAGCGGGGGCCGGGGGACCCAGTACTTC | TRBJ2-5 | - | TRBD2 | TRBV7-2
CASHYRGEGETQYF | TGTGCCAGCCATTACAGGGGGGAAGGGGAGACCCAGTACTTC | TRBJ2-5 | - | TRBD1 | TRBV5-6
CASSHPRGTQYF | TGTGCCAGCAGCCACCCTCGGGGGACCCAGTACTTC | TRBJ2-5 | - | - | TRBV12-3/TRBV12-4
CASSLTGLINSNQPQHF | TGTGCCAGCAGTTTAACAGGCCTCATTAATAGCAATCAGCCCCAGCATTTT | TRBJ1-5 | - | - | TRBV28
CASRFQRLTNYGYTF | TGTGCCAGCAGATTTCAGCGATTAACTAACTATGGCTACACCTTC | TRBJ1-2 | - | - | TRBV6-5
CASSFDRAYGYTF | TGTGCCAGCAGTTTCGACAGGGCCTATGGCTACACCTTC | TRBJ1-2 | - | TRBD1 | TRBV28
CASSFSGQGSPYEQYF | TGCGCCAGCAGCTTCTCGGGACAGGGGTCTCCCTACGAGCAGTACTTC | TRBJ2-7 | - | TRBD1 | TRBV5-1
CASSPYTRDSPYEQYF | TGTGCCAGCAGCCCTTACACCCGGGACAGCCCCTACGAGCAGTACTTC | TRBJ2-7 | - | TRBD1 | TRBV3-1/TRBV3-2
CASSRQGPNQPQHF | TGTGCCAGCAGCCGACAGGGTCCAAATCAGCCCCAGCATTTT | TRBJ1-5 | - | TRBD1 | TRBV7-6
CSVHPIFRGDSTEAFF | TGCAGCGTTCACCCTATCTTCAGGGGGGACAGCACTGAAGCTTTCTTT | TRBJ1-1 | - | TRBD1 | TRBV29-1
CASSFEYQPQHF | TGTGCCAGCAGCTTTGAGTATCAGCCCCAGCATTTT | TRBJ1-5 | - | - | TRBV7-2
CASSLSGDYGYTF | TGTGCCAGCAGTTTATCAGGGGACTATGGCTACACCTTC | TRBJ1-2 | - | - | TRBV6-5
CASSPGEANQPQHF | TGCGCCAGCAGCCCCGGGGAGGCCAATCAGCCCCAGCATTTT | TRBJ1-5 | - | - | TRBV5-1
CASSPASRSNGQETQYF | TGTGCCAGCAGCCCAGCGAGTAGATCGAACGGTCAAGAGACCCAGTACTTC | TRBJ2-5 | once | - | TRBV5-4
CASAPSGISYNEQFF | TGTGCCAGCGCCCCCAGCGGGATTTCCTACAATGAGCAGTTCTTC | TRBJ2-1 | - | TRBD2 | TRBV9
CASSRGGSQYEQYF | TGTGCCAGCAGTAGAGGAGGGTCCCAGTACGAGCAGTACTTC | TRBJ2-7 | - | - | TRBV28
CASSAPRRRISYEQYF | TGTGCCAGCAGCGCTCCTCGTCGGAGGATATCCTACGAGCAGTACTTC | TRBJ2-7 | - | - | TRBV21-1
CASSQDRGGINNSPLHF | TGCGCCAGCAGCCAAGATCGGGGAGGGATTAATAATTCACCCCTCCACTTT | TRBJ1-6 | - | - | TRBV4-3
CASSLAGTSANTGELFF | TGTGCCAGCAGCTTAGCGGGAACTAGTGCGAACACCGGGGAGCTGTTTTTT | TRBJ2-2 | - | - | TRBV7-9
CASSQPGQGATEAFF | TGCGCCAGCAGCCAACCCGGACAGGGGGCGACTGAAGCTTTCTTT | TRBJ1-1 | - | TRBD1 | TRBV4-1
CASSSWMTGSEGYTF | TGTGCCAGCAGCTCCTGGATGACGGGATCCGAAGGCTACACCTTC | TRBJ1-2 | - | - | TRBV7-2
CAIRGTGVESDGYTF | TGTGCCATCAGGGGGACAGGGGTCGAATCGGATGGCTACACCTTC | TRBJ1-2 | - | TRBD1 | TRBV10-3
CAAGKTGVEYGYTF | TGTGCCGCGGGGAAGACAGGGGTAGAGTATGGCTACACCTTC | TRBJ1-2 | - | TRBD1 | TRBV10-3
CASSRQAPNTGELFF | TGCGCCAGCAGCCGACAGGCCCCCAACACCGGGGAGCTGTTTTTT | TRBJ2-2 | - | - | TRBV4-1
CAWSFNTEAFF | TGTGCCTGGAGCTTTAACACTGAAGCTTTCTTT | TRBJ1-1 | - | - | TRBV30
CASTRAGNYGYTF | TGTGCCAGCACCAGGGCGGGAAACTATGGCTACACCTTC | TRBJ1-2 | few | - | TRBV2
CASSQEGGAREKLFF | TGCGCCAGCAGCCAAGAGGGGGGGGCGCGTGAAAAACTGTTTTTT | TRBJ1-4 | - | - | TRBV4-3
CASSLMGGHVDYGYTF | TGTGCCAGCAGTCTTATGGGAGGCCACGTCGACTATGGCTACACCTTC | TRBJ1-2 | - | - | TRBV27
CASSPSDRNEKLFF | TGTGCCAGCAGTCCCTCGGACAGGAATGAAAAACTGTTTTTT | TRBJ1-4 | - | TRBD1 | TRBV6-5
CASTPGVDRGVYGYTF | TGTGCCAGTACTCCGGGTGTGGACAGGGGGGTCTATGGCTACACCTTC | TRBJ1-2 | - | TRBD1 | TRBV5-5
CASSPVVGGETQYF | TGCGCCAGCAGCCCCGTGGTGGGAGGAGAGACCCAGTACTTC | TRBJ2-5 | - | - | TRBV5-1
CASRRGARETQYF | TGTGCCAGCAGGCGGGGTGCTAGGGAGACCCAGTACTTC | TRBJ2-5 | - | - | TRBV2
CASSFGGGGNTDTQYF | TGTGCCAGCAGTTTCGGCGGGGGGGGGAACACAGATACGCAGTATTTT | TRBJ2-3 | - | TRBD2 | TRBV5-4
CASSPPSGANVLTF | TGCGCCAGCAGCCCTCCCTCTGGGGCCAACGTCCTGACTTTC | TRBJ2-6 | - | - | TRBV5-1
CASSEDRGIGYTF | TGTGCCAGCAGTGAAGACAGGGGGATTGGCTACACCTTC | TRBJ1-2 | - | TRBD1 | TRBV6-1
CASSIGRGNTEAFF | TGTGCCAGTAGTATCGGGAGAGGGAACACTGAAGCTTTCTTT | TRBJ1-1 | many | - | TRBV19
CASSIPGEGEQYF | TGTGCCAGTAGTATACCGGGGGAGGGCGAGCAGTACTTC | TRBJ2-7 | - | TRBD2 | TRBV19
CATSGLQGPNYGYTF | TGTGCCACCAGCGGCTTACAGGGCCCTAACTATGGCTACACCTTC | TRBJ1-2 | - | - | TRBV15
CASGTWDFGPYGYTF | TGTGCCAGCGGTACCTGGGACTTCGGACCCTATGGCTACACCTTC | TRBJ1-2 | - | - | TRBV21-1
CASSEDSFYGYTF | TGTGCCAGCAGTGAGGACAGTTTCTATGGCTACACCTTC | TRBJ1-2 | - | - | TRBV2
CAWCHAGGGNTIYF | TGTGCCTGGTGCCATGCGGGAGGTGGAAACACCATATATTTT | TRBJ1-3 | - | - | TRBV30
CSVGGRLNTEAFF | TGCAGCGTTGGGGGCCGGTTGAACACTGAAGCTTTCTTT | TRBJ1-1 | - | - | TRBV29-1
CASSPEPNGSYEQYF | TGTGCCAGCAGCCCGGAGCCAAATGGCTCCTACGAGCAGTACTTC | TRBJ2-7 | - | - | TRBV5-5
CASSLLNWTARSNYGYTF | TGTGCCAGCAGTTTATTGAACTGGACAGCCCGAAGTAACTATGGCTACACCTTC | TRBJ1-2 | once | - | TRBV27
CASSLGRGAYTDTQYF | TGTGCCAGCAGCTTGGGGCGGGGGGCCTACACAGATACGCAGTATTTT | TRBJ2-3 | - | TRBD2 | TRBV5-4